Listed below are T cell receptor beta chains from one sample, sequenced in a study of tumor-infiltrating lymphocytes in primary liver carcinoma. TCRdb passed the multiplex PCR reads through MiXCR, listing each CDR3 protein once. The sample carries about 74,000 distinct CDR3 sequences, roughly 69% recorded once. The sequencing sample was made of liver tumor tissue from sampling region 4. These TCRs come from a man aged 35 to 55 with primary liver carcinoma and hepatitis B virus infection. Each CDR3 is given with its conserved first and last residue. D genes are given only for firm matches. The size field is filled for only some rows; it gives once, few, many or a size class.

J gene	D gene	CDR3 length	clone size	V gene	CDR3 protein	CDR3 DNA
TRBJ2-7	TRBD2	14	few	TRBV20-1	CSALSGMNSYEQYF	TGCAGTGCTCTTAGCGGGATGAACTCCTACGAGCAGTACTTC
TRBJ2-2	NA	14	few	TRBV2	CASSGIGSSGELFF	TGTGCCAGCAGTGGGATAGGGTCATCCGGGGAGCTGTTTTTT
TRBJ1-4	NA	15	many	TRBV7-9	CASSSRGIPDEKLFF	TGTGCCAGCAGCTCCAGGGGAATTCCGGATGAAAAACTGTTTTTT
TRBJ2-1	TRBD2	16	many	TRBV28	CASSFNPGLISHEQFF	TGTGCCAGCAGTTTTAATCCGGGACTAATAAGTCATGAGCAGTTCTTC
TRBJ2-1	NA	16	many	TRBV7-9	CASSHLGSSSYNEQFF	TGTGCCAGCAGCCATCTCGGGTCCAGCTCCTACAATGAGCAGTTCTTC
TRBJ2-1	NA	16	NA	TRBV4-1	CASSQDPHGSYNEQFF	TGCGCCAGCAGTCAAGACCCCCATGGCTCCTACAATGAGCAGTTCTTC
TRBJ1-1	NA	13	many	TRBV29-1	CSVPSGSSTEAFF	TGCAGCGTTCCGTCAGGGTCGAGTACTGAAGCTTTCTTT
TRBJ1-4	NA	15	NA	TRBV5-4	CTSSLSRGTNEKLFF	TGTACTAGCAGCTTGAGTAGGGGGACTAATGAAAAACTGTTTTTT
TRBJ2-7	TRBD2	15	many	TRBV4-1	CASSLQTSGSYEQYF	TGCGCCAGCAGCTTACAGACTAGCGGGAGCTACGAGCAGTACTTC
TRBJ1-2	NA	13	NA	TRBV6-5	CVSTREPRRGYIF	TGTGTCAGCACCAGAGAGCCGCGACGTGGCTACATCTTC
TRBJ1-2	NA	14	many	TRBV12-3/TRBV12-4	CASIPGSSGGGYTF	TGTGCCAGTATACCGGGCTCATCGGGAGGTGGCTACACCTTC
TRBJ2-2	TRBD2	14	many	TRBV12-3/TRBV12-4	CASSLAGIAGELFF	TGTGCCAGCAGTCTAGCGGGAATTGCCGGGGAGCTGTTTTTT
TRBJ2-7	TRBD2	17	NA	TRBV4-2	CANTGLVGVYTSYEQYF	TGTGCCAATACTGGACTAGTGGGAGTTTATACGTCCTACGAGCAGTACTTC
TRBJ2-5	TRBD2	15	NA	TRBV28	CASSFGLAGVRTHYF	TGTGCCAGCAGCTTCGGACTAGCGGGAGTACGGACCCATTACTTC
TRBJ2-1	TRBD1	14	many	TRBV5-4	CASSWGQGGNEQFF	TGTGCCAGCAGCTGGGGACAGGGGGGCAATGAGCAGTTCTTC
TRBJ1-1	NA	13	NA	TRBV5-4	CASSSPDSTEALF	TGTGCCAGCAGCTCCCCAGACAGTACTGAAGCTTTATTT
TRBJ2-7	NA	15	few	TRBV4-1	CTSSLPDKEEYERYF	TGCACCAGCAGCCTCCCGGACAAGGAGGAGTACGAGCGGTACTTC